This TCR beta chain comes out of a study of cytomegalovirus exposure and HLA in healthy donors (dated by TCRdb to about 2017). At the level of the whole study: An earlier analysis of several hundred of the donors reported roughly 300 Gb of sequence data and 117 million unique TCR beta sequences from about 179 million T cells. An earlier analysis of around 640 of the donors used high-throughput TCR beta sequencing to judge whether each TCR beta V gene segment behaved as functional or pseudogenic. A handful of DR-DQ haplotypes were handled as single units for association and clustering because linkage in the cohort was strong. Donor age, sex, ethnicity and CMV serostatus were compiled together with the repertoire data. Rather than using new phenotypic data, the later analysis identified candidate immune exposures from TCR beta sequences and from how often those sequences occurred across donors. The study combined high-throughput TCR immunosequencing, statistical association of individual TCRs with disease status, and machine learning to predict cytomegalovirus infection status. Of the roughly 400 genotyped donors, 75% to 85% were placed in the genetic ancestry cluster associated with self-reported Caucasian donors. The study profiled the T cell repertoires of hundreds of subjects by immunosequencing and related them to cytomegalovirus serostatus. A later genetic analysis took genome-wide SNP genotypes for about 65% of the 666 donors and used that subset as a discovery cohort. Besides the first cohort of more than 650 subjects, a separate validation cohort made up of 90 to 150 different subjects was used. The study was designed to test whether signatures of past pathogen exposure could be identified by cataloging public T cell receptors. Among about 390 genotyped donors of the cohort, an average of around 240,000 unique TCR beta nucleotide sequences were sequenced per donor, 15% to 20% of them non-productive. An early release covering roughly 640 HLA-typed donors comprised roughly 300 gigabases of sequencing data and 85 million to 100 million unique TCR sequences. A later analysis re-analyzed previously published TCR beta repertoires from several hundred donors and added high-resolution HLA genotyping to study TCR occurrence patterns. All discovery cohort repertoires had been generated using a single sequencing platform. Typing coverage differed by locus: A, B, C, DRB1 and DQB1 were typed in about 629-640 donors, DQA1 in 500 to 550, DPA1 in 600 to 610, and DPB1 in 472. HLA typing covered class I and class II loci at four-digit resolution.

The paper's findings and limits, for the study overall: Compared with the approximately 700-donor mean, donors in an Asian-associated ancestry cluster had fewer N-insertions in productive TCRs, according to a later genetic analysis. V-gene and J-gene trimming of TCR beta chains was associated with a missense DCLRE1C variant in a later genetic analysis, and the association was replicated in an independent cohort. The study listed approximately 150 TCR beta chains as associated with cytomegalovirus. In a later analysis, about 16,000 TCR beta sequences were associated with specific HLA alleles at a false discovery rate of 0.05. In an earlier analysis of roughly 560 of the donors, most TCR beta V segments were observed in productive rearrangements about 87% or about 30% of the time, broadly matching IMGT annotations. A cluster of highly shared sequence variants was judged likely to be a technical artifact of the sequencing pipeline. A later analysis found that most CMV-associated TCR beta chains appeared HLA-restricted, with HLA associations seemingly driven largely by CMV exposure. A further reported finding was that TCR beta sequences accurately predicted the HLA-A and HLA-B alleles for most subjects in the first cohort. Over 15 rarely observed V segments, including chromosome 9 orphons, were excluded from the earlier analysis of several hundred of the donors because counts were too low. The 87-base-pair reads could not distinguish some IMGT-functional V segments, including TRBV6-2 and TRBV6-3, so those segments were excluded. Most TCR sequences were seen in very few donors, while some public TCRs were found in many individuals. In a later analysis, several top co-occurrence clusters were reported to appear linked to parvovirus B19, influenza, CMV and Epstein-Barr virus. Linkage disequilibrium might explain the correlated functional status among segregating V segments, but an unknown experimental factor could not be excluded. Cytomegalovirus status was reported to be diagnosed by the classifier with high specificity and sensitivity in both the original and validation cohorts. It was suggested by the authors that the approach could potentially be generalized to other disease states and immunological phenotypes. Three of the identified cytomegalovirus-associated TCR beta chains were confirmed in vitro to be specific for cytomegalovirus antigens. The cohort was sequenced for TCR beta chains only, and without alpha or paired-chain data the features that could be detected were limited. The presence/absence analyses assumed that sequencing depth was roughly uniform across donors, and that assumption may not be true. Compared with equally common non-associated chains, HLA-associated TCR beta chains in a later analysis were more clonally expanded and had lower generation probabilities. Immune exposure information for the cohort was limited to CMV serostatus. In a later analysis, the rate of TCR association differed among HLA loci, with DRB1 alleles having the most associated TCRs and HLA-C alleles having the fewest. Because some donors lacked HLA typing at each locus, the association tests relied only on the typed subset. When HLA alleles, especially DR and DQ, strongly co-occurred, attributing TCR associations to individual alleles was difficult.

Receptors were amplified or captured by the immunoSEQ multiplex PCR assay. A mixture of 60 forward primers for TCR Vbeta segments and 13 reverse primers for TCR Jbeta segments was used in the multiplex PCR. A multiplex PCR assay on genomic DNA amplified the CDR3 region of rearranged TCR beta genes. The amplified TCR beta libraries were sequenced on the Illumina HiSeq System as 87-base-pair reads. As for how the authors treated the data: A later analysis tallied approximately 87 million unique TCR beta chains across the roughly 610 repertoires, and approximately 12 million of those chains were shared by two or more donors. A nearest-neighbor algorithm error-corrected the raw reads and collapsed the reads into unique sequences, merging closely related sequences to remove PCR and sequencing errors. V, D and J gene segments were assigned by aligning CDR3 sequences to IMGT reference sequences. For a sequence to be retained, a match of at least six nucleotides was required to both a V gene segment and a J gene segment. A rearrangement counted as productive if the CDR3 had no stop codons and remained in frame with V and J, and every other rearrangement counted as non-productive. CDR3 was defined by IMGT convention, running from the second conserved V-encoded cysteine to the conserved J-encoded phenylalanine. The earlier analysis of about 560 of the donors excluded any sequence lacking an unambiguous match to a single V gene segment. An earlier analysis of 500 to 700 of the donors classified V segments as functional when productive rearrangements were above 56.7% and as segregating when the standard deviation between donors was above 5%. To diagnose cytomegalovirus status from the catalog of TCR beta chain sequences, a statistical classification framework was built. In a later analysis, V and J genes were assigned by comparing TCR nucleotide sequences against IMGT/GENE-DB human TR gene sequences. Using the TCRdist pipeline, a later analysis assigned CDR3 sequences along with most-parsimonious VDJ recombination scenarios. In a later analysis, each TCR beta chain was defined by its CDR3 amino acid sequence together with its V-gene family, and reads lacking a unique V-gene family were excluded. In a later analysis, 550 to 650 highly shared, low-generation-probability nucleotide sequences were removed to address suspected cross-contamination and a sequencing artifact. For each public chain, a later analysis derived a clonal expansion index from normalized ranks of inferred template counts within each repertoire. A later analysis computed generation probabilities with a VDJ recombination model fitted to out-of-frame rearrangements, and checked the results against IGoR. A later analysis scored TCR-TCR, TCR-HLA and TCR-CMV co-occurrence with hypergeometric tests, applying a repertoire-size bias correction to TCR pairs. To estimate false discovery rates, a later analysis permuted the HLA or CMV assignments 20 times. In a later analysis, co-occurring TCRs were grouped using DBSCAN, and TCRdist sequence similarity was added for clustering within HLA-allele-positive subsets. Repertoires with fewer than 30,000 or more than 120,000 public chains, plus five repertoires with anomalous nucleotide sharing, were excluded from co-occurrence clustering. TCRdb retrieved this table from immuneACCESS and kept in-frame rearrangements only. Not all clones are present; in checked studies, unresolved V genes account for under half, and no reason is known for the remainder. That table supplies the V and J calls and clone size; D and trimming were determined from the DNA. The sample table contains about 130,000 clones; only one count was recorded for 79% of them. The ten largest account for around 1% of the sample.

Of note for this clone: Its antigen remains undetermined. No much larger clonotype is one base removed from it; base qualities were not supplied.

Counted from cysteine to phenylalanine, this CDR3 has 15 amino acids. Just the 45-base CDR3 DNA is kept, in frame starting at base 1. In the germline V gene (reference sequence), CDR1 corresponds to PRHDT and CDR2 to FYEKMQ. V is cut back by 5 bases and J by 4 bases, with 7 bases in the junction unmatched. The cohort comprised several hundred healthy bone marrow donors. All cohort members were sampled while nominally healthy, although unrecorded immune exposures were likely present. The donor was CMV seronegative and belonged to the group of 352 seronegative cohort members. Every donor gave a peripheral blood sample, and the peripheral blood mononuclear cells from that sample were used for TCR beta sequencing. Genomic DNA was extracted from the blood cell samples with the Qiagen DNeasy Blood Extraction Kit.

Material: PBMCs. This receptor chain uses TRBV13 and TRBJ2-7; TRBD1 aligns with 11 central bases. This TCR came from a male donor in good health and CMV-seronegative. The CDR3: CASSNRGTGGYEQYF. The DNA is as follows: TGTGCCAGCAGCAACCGCGGGACAGGGGGTTACGAGCAGTACTTC.